This T cell receptor beta chain came from a study of T cell changes during pregnancy in multiple sclerosis (dated by TCRdb to the late 2010s). The study in broad terms: In women with multiple sclerosis, the researchers looked at how the T cell repertoire shifted as pregnancy progressed.

Library preparation used the immunoSEQ multiplex PCR assay. Not all clones reach the TCRdb copy of this immuneACCESS table, which keeps in-frame sequences only. Checked studies attribute under half of the gap to unresolved V genes and leave the rest unexplained. A total of roughly 97,000 clones appear in this sample, about nine tenths of them only once. Over 0.6% of the sample lies in the top ten. From its cysteine to its phenylalanine, the CDR3 spans 15 amino acids. Only the CDR3 region is kept as DNA, spanning 45 bases read in frame from base 1. Trimming takes 3 bases from V and 1 base from J, and the germline ends sit 10 bases apart. For CDR1 and CDR2, the germline V gene (reference sequence) lists LNHDA and SQIVND. Turning to this clone: Its antigen specificity is not known. There are no base qualities to consult, and no much larger clone falls within one base.

This chain joins TRBV19 to TRBJ1-5, and TRBD1 may be the D gene, going by 6 matching bases. The sequencing used peripheral blood, collected in the second trimester of pregnancy. The source is a female donor in good health, enrolled as a control in a pregnancy study. The CDR3 region has the sequence CASSIWGPSNQPQHF. The nucleotide sequence reads as follows: TGTGCCAGTAGTATCTGGGGGCCGAGCAATCAGCCCCAGCATTTT. Extended through the reference TRBV19 and TRBJ1-5 proteins, this CDR3 yields the full variable domain: DGGITQSPKYLFRKEGQNVTLSCEQNLNHDAMYWYRQDPGQGLRLIYYSQIVNDFQKGDIAEGYSVSREKKESFPLTVTSAQKNPTAFYLCASSIWGPSNQPQHFGDGTRLSIL.